This entry lists 18 T cell receptor beta chains sequenced from one sample in a study of blood T cell repertoires in COVID-19 (dated by TCRdb to 2018 to 2020). Receptors were amplified or captured by the immunoSEQ multiplex PCR assay. TCRdb took over this immuneACCESS table, retaining in-frame rearrangements with V and J assigned. Such tables are incomplete; in checked studies, under half of the missing clones stem from an unresolved V gene, and the remainder is unexplained. The sample data list about 200,000 clones, and 70% to 90% of these were observed just once. 5.9% of the sample goes to the ten largest clones. The sequencing input was peripheral blood. These receptors originate from an elderly man with acute or convalescent COVID-19.

The CDR3 reads CASRATGRNQPQHF. CDR3 coding DNA: TGTGCCAGCAGGGCGACAGGGAGAAATCAGCCCCAGCATTTT. The genes are TRBV2 and TRBJ1-5; TRBD1 agrees at 7 bases. The V and J ends lost 6 bases and 4 bases, in that order; junction bases with no gene match: 6. In germline, CDR1 is SNHLY, CDR2 FYNNEI. The CDR3 contains 14 residues.

The chain recombines TRBV27 with TRBJ2-1, with TRBD2 identical over 10 bases. CDR3 size: 16 residues. V was pared by 4 bases and J by 7 bases, with 10 bases of the junction left unmatched. Germline V CDR1 and CDR2: MNHEY, SMNVEV (reference sequence). The CDR3 coding sequence is TGTGCCAGCAGTTCCATACCGACTAGCGGGCGAAATGAGCAGTTCTTC. It translates to CASSSIPTSGRNEQFF.

The V and J genes are TRBV12-3 or TRBV12-4 and TRBJ1-6; D is undetermined. The V gene lost 4 bases and the J gene lost 8 bases, with 9 bases spanning the gap. This CDR3 contains 13 residues. CDR3 in DNA: TGTGCCAGCAGTTCAATTGCGGATTCACCCCTCCACTTT. Amino acids: CASSSIADSPLHF.

The chain couples TRBV5-8 to TRBJ2-7; 10 bases map to TRBD1. Germline V gene data show CDR1 as SGHTS and CDR2 as YDEGEE. This CDR3 is built from 15 residues. CDR3 sequence (DNA): TGTGCCAGCAGATTGGACAGGGGGAGCTCCTACGAGCAGTACGTC. It is translated as CASRLDRGSSYEQYV.

The chain has TRBV19 and TRBJ2-2; 12 nucleotides align to TRBD2. V dropped 7 bases and J dropped 6; count of bases not matched to a gene: 9. The CDR3 loop spans 16 amino acids. Germline V gives CDR1 LNHDA, CDR2 SQIVND (reference sequence). This chain's CDR3 is CASTLAGGPVPGELFF. In DNA form, the CDR3 reads TGTGCCAGTACCCTAGCGGGAGGGCCGGTGCCCGGGGAGCTGTTTTTT. Full variable domain (outside the CDR3, taken from reference TRBV19 and TRBJ2-2): DGGITQSPKYLFRKEGQNVTLSCEQNLNHDAMYWYRQDPGQGLRLIYYSQIVNDFQKGDIAEGYSVSREKKESFPLTVTSAQKNPTAFYLCASTLAGGPVPGELFFGEGSRLTVL.

This clone was observed a single time. The rearrangement joins TRBV5-8 to TRBJ2-7; D unclear. The CDR3 is 15 amino acids. Germline loops: CDR1 SGHTS, CDR2 YDEGEE. V shed 1 base and J shed 0 bases, with 11 bases lying between them. The CDR3 DNA reads as TGTGCCAGCAGCTTGTCACTTTCTAGCTCCTACGAGCAGTACGTC. Translation gives CASSLSLSSSYEQYV.

V is TRBV9 and J is TRBJ1-2; D ambiguous. CDR1 is SGDLS and CDR2 is YYNGEE in the germline V gene. With 4 bases removed from V and 4 bases from J, the gap between germline ends came to 14 bases. The CDR3 runs 14 residues. The CDR3 region is CASSPRLLPYGYTF. The CDR3, as DNA: TGTGCCAGCAGCCCACGTCTACTGCCCTATGGCTACACCTTC.

The J gene is TRBJ2-2, the V gene TRBV30, with D maybe TRBD2 (6 bases). With 2 bases removed from V and 4 bases from J, the gap between germline ends came to 11 bases. The germline CDR1 and CDR2 sequences are GTSNPN and SVGIG (reference sequence). The CDR3 runs 14 residues. CDR3 sequence (DNA): TGTGCCTGGAGTAGAGGAGCGGGCACCGGGGAGCTGTTTTTT. Translating gives CAWSRGAGTGELFF.

V is TRBV7-6 and J is TRBJ2-3, with TRBD2 identical over 16 bases. Per the germline V gene, CDR1 is SGHVS and CDR2 is FNYEAQ. This CDR3 is built from 16 residues. The ends lost 5 bases at V and 4 bases at J; junction bases unmatched: 3. Written as DNA, the CDR3 is TGTGCCAGCAGCCCGGGACTAGCGGGAGGGGCAGATACGCAGTATTTT. This encodes CASSPGLAGGADTQYF. The entire variable domain, with the rest obtained from reference TRBV7-6 and TRBJ2-3, is as follows: GAGVSQSPRYKVTKRGQDVALRCDPISGHVSLYWYRQALGQGPEFLTYFNYEAQQDKSGLPNDRFSAERPEGSISTLTIQRTEQRDSAMYRCASSPGLAGGADTQYFGPGTRLTVL.

V usage is TRBV10-2 and J usage is TRBJ2-7, with D possibly being TRBD1 (6 bases). The CDR3 covers 14 residues. Trimming left V 4 bases short and J 1 base short, with 11 bases between. CDR1 and CDR2 (germline): WSHSY, SAAADI. In DNA, the CDR3 is TGCGCCAGCAGTGTAGCAGGGGTTTCCTACGAGCAGTACTTC. As protein: CASSVAGVSYEQYF.

The J gene is TRBJ2-2, the V gene TRBV7-3; the D gene is possibly TRBD1 (6 bases). V lost 5 bases and J 1 base, leaving 8 bases between the germline ends. The CDR3 consists of 14 residues. Germline CDR1 reads SGHTA; CDR2 reads FQGTGA. The CDR3: CASSVTGNTGELFF. DNA for the CDR3: TGTGCCAGCAGCGTGACAGGGAACACCGGGGAGCTGTTTTTT.

The rearrangement joins TRBV11-2 to TRBJ1-2, with 7 bases lining up with TRBD1. The germline gives CDR1 SGHAT, CDR2 FQNNGV. V shed 5 bases and J 3 bases; nucleotides not matched to a gene: 18. The CDR3 sequence is 18 residues long. For the CDR3, the DNA is TGTGCCAGCAGCCCTATCATACCCCAGGGGGGAAGGGACTATGGCTACACCTTC. Translating gives CASSPIIPQGGRDYGYTF.

In its sample, this clone was seen once. The chain has TRBV27 and TRBJ2-3; 7 nucleotides agree with TRBD2. The CDR3 consists of 14 residues. The germline CDR1 and CDR2 sequences are MNHEY and SMNVEV (reference sequence). Trimming removed 8 bases from V and 1 base from J; junction bases left unmatched: 6. Written as DNA, the CDR3 is TGTGCCAGCTACCCCCTAGCGGGCACAGATACGCAGTATTTT. It is translated as CASYPLAGTDTQYF.

The chain joins TRBV2 to TRBJ1-2; weak D call: TRBD1 (6 bases). CDR1 is SNHLY and CDR2 is FYNNEI in the germline V gene. V lost 6 bases and J 6 bases, leaving 11 bases between the germline ends. CDR3 length: 12 amino acids. The CDR3 nucleotides read TGTGCCAGCAGATCAGGGGCGGATGGCTACACCTTC. Translating gives CASRSGADGYTF. Combining the CDR3 with reference TRBV2 and TRBJ1-2 gives the whole variable domain EPEVTQTPSHQVTQMGQEVILRCVPISNHLYFYWYRQILGQKVEFLVSFYNNEISEKSEIFDDQFSVERPDGSNFTLKIRSTKLEDSAMYFCASRSGADGYTFGSGTRLTVV.

The genes are TRBV7-9 and TRBJ2-1, with D maybe TRBD2 (5 bases). This CDR3 is 14 amino acids long. V lost 3 bases and J lost 2, with 8 bases in between. From germline, CDR1 is SEHNR and CDR2 FQNEAQ (reference sequence). This chain's CDR3 is CASSLSGAYNEQFF. For the CDR3, the DNA is TGTGCCAGCAGCTTGTCCGGGGCCTACAATGAGCAGTTCTTC.

The chain is built from TRBV3-1 (or the pseudogene TRBV3-2) and TRBJ2-7; 8 nucleotides align to TRBD2. The J segment lost 4 bases and the V segment lost 0 bases, leaving 8 bases of the junction unmatched. CDR3 length equals 16 residues. Germline CDR1 and CDR2: LGHDT and YNNKEL (reference sequence). The CDR3 DNA follows: TGTGCCAGCAGCCAAGACCTTCGGGGGGGCACGTACGAGCAGTACTTC. It specifies CASSQDLRGGTYEQYF.

The chain links TRBV18 to TRBJ2-3; D perhaps matches TRBD2 (5 bases). The CDR3 contains 12 residues. Trimming stripped 2 bases from V and 5 bases from J, with 5 bases between. The germline V gene has CDR1 KGHSH and CDR2 LQKENI. CDR3 protein: CASSPGRDTQYF. In DNA form, the CDR3 reads TGTGCCAGCTCACCAGGGAGAGATACGCAGTATTTT.

The CDR3 bases are TGTGCCAGCAGCAAGACAGGGGGGCTAGCCAAAAACATTCAGTACTTC. Translated, it gives CASSKTGGLAKNIQYF. V usage is TRBV5-4 and J usage is TRBJ2-4; 9 nucleotides match TRBD1. Germline assignment: CDR1 SGHNT and CDR2 YYREEE (reference sequence). Losses at the gene ends were 4 bases for V and 0 bases for J; bases not matched to a gene: 5. The CDR3 consists of 16 residues. Together with reference TRBV5-4 and TRBJ2-4, the CDR3 gives the full variable domain: ETGVTQSPTHLIKTRGQQVTLRCSSQSGHNTVSWYQQALGQGPQFIFQYYREEENGRGNFPPRFSGLQFPNYSSELNVNALELDDSALYLCASSKTGGLAKNIQYFGAGTRLSVL.